The present TCR beta chain was sequenced within a study of blood T cell repertoires in COVID-19. The CDR3 totals 14 residues. Germline V CDR1 and CDR2: SGHTA, FQGNSA. Trimming removed 3 bases from V and 10 bases from J, with 13 bases in between. The data were produced by immunoSEQ multiplex PCR, yet TCRdb's version contains in-frame clones alone and is incomplete. This table has roughly 150,000 clones, 88% appearing once. The chain joins TRBV7-2 to TRBJ1-6, with a weak D call TRBD1 (6 bases). The sequenced sample consisted of peripheral blood. The sequence came from a man aged 50 or older who had recovered from COVID-19. The CDR3 sequence: CASSFRGGGSPLHF. Here the CDR3 DNA reads TGTGCCAGCAGCTTTAGGGGTGGGGGCTCACCCCTCCACTTT.